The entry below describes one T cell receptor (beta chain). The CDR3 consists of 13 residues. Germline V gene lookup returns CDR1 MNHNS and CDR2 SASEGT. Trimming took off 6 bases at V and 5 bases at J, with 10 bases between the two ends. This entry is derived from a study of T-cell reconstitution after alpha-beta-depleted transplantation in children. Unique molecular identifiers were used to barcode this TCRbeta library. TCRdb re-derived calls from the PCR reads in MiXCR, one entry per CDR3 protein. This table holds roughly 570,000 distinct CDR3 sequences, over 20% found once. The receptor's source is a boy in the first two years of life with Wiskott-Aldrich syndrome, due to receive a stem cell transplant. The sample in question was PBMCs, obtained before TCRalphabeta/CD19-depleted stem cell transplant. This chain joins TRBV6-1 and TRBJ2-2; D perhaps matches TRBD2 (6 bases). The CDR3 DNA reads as TGTGCCAGCAGGACTAGTCGGACCGGGGAGCTGTTTTTT. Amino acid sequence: CASRTSRTGELFF.